The sequence of this TCR beta chain was determined in a study of Ad26.COV2.S vaccination and SARS-CoV-2 variants. From germline, CDR1 is LNHDA and CDR2 SQIVND (reference sequence). The CDR3 is 13 residues long. V lost 5 bases and J 4 bases, leaving 9 bases between the germline ends. TCRdb's copy holds only in-frame clones and misses some; the assay was immunoSEQ multiplex PCR. The table lists about 390,000 clones, around nine tenths of them singletons. Treatment meaning: about 20 received Ad26.COV2.S at low or high dose, single or two shots; several received placebo; per-sample allocation not given. Repertoires come from day 63 after the first vaccine or placebo injection.

Sequences were derived from peripheral blood, sampled in a trial of Ad26.COV2.S vaccine versus placebo. The chain recombines TRBV19 with TRBJ1-5, with no clear D. The receptor was derived from a person between 18 and 60 years old who received the Ad26.COV2.S COVID-19 vaccine or a placebo. The CDR3 DNA reads as TGTGCCAGTAGTTCCCATTGGAATCAGCCCCAGCATTTT. It specifies CASSSHWNQPQHF.